This TCR beta chain was captured in a study of STAT3 mutations in large granular lymphocyte leukemia. Broader study findings: In several patients, dominant TCR clone burden exceeded STAT3 mutant burden. Every T-cell large granular lymphocyte leukemia patient had at least one immunodominant TCR beta clonotype.

A note on this clone: Its antigen is currently unknown.

Assay used: immunoSEQ multiplex PCR; TCRdb lists only in-frame clones, some missing. This table holds roughly 30,000 clones, about 80% found once. Trimming removed 6 bases from V and 1 base from J; junction bases left unmatched: 8. The CDR3 covers 15 residues. Germline values: CDR1 KGHSH, CDR2 LQKENI. This chain connects TRBV18 to TRBJ1-2; 7 nucleotides agree with TRBD1. The sequenced sample was peripheral blood mononuclear cells. This clonotype was obtained from a woman aged 50 to 60 with T-cell large granular lymphocyte leukemia. Some clones in this sample may be carry-over from other donors' samples. This CDR3 is CASSPSRGSNYGYTF. In DNA, the CDR3 is TGTGCCAGCTCCCCCTCCAGGGGGAGTAACTATGGCTACACCTTC.